These 28 T cell receptor beta chains came from one sample sequenced in a study of identical twins. TCRdb re-called the 5' RACE reads through MiXCR, storing one row per CDR3 protein. The sample carries around 140,000 distinct CDR3 sequences, roughly 3.5% recorded once. Sequencing was carried out using memory T cells sorted from blood. The receptors were sampled from a man younger than 30 in good health.

This clonotype has ten or more counts. This rearrangement joins TRBV27 to TRBJ1-5; D might be TRBD1 (6 bases). The CDR3 spans 16 residues. The V end lost 4 bases, the J end lost 5 bases, and 18 bases lay between the germline ends. Germline values: CDR1 MNHEY, CDR2 SMNVEV (reference sequence). This chain's CDR3 is CASSSLQGFGDQPQHF. DNA of the CDR3: TGTGCCAGCAGTTCCTTACAGGGCTTCGGCGATCAGCCCCAGCATTTT.

This clonotype came up a few times. The chain combines TRBV5-1 with TRBJ2-5, with a weak D call TRBD2 (5 bases). Trimming took off 4 bases at V and 5 bases at J, with 18 bases between the two ends. CDR1 is SGHRS, CDR2 YFSETQ, per germline. This CDR3 comprises 15 residues. The CDR3 DNA reads as TGCGCCAGCAGCCCGGGGAGTACAGTGGACGAGACCCAGTACTTC. Translation: CASSPGSTVDETQYF.

In this sample, this clonotype turned up many times. V gene TRBV5-1 combines with J gene TRBJ1-1; TRBD1 might be the D (5 bases). This CDR3 has 14 amino acids. Between the trimmed V and J ends, which lost 7 bases and 1 base, there was a span of 14 bases. The germline CDR1 and CDR2 sequences are SGHRS and YFSETQ. The CDR3 DNA follows: TGCGCCAGCTCCGGGCCAGGGAGGAACACTGAAGCTTTCTTT. Translation: CASSGPGRNTEAFF.

DNA for the CDR3: TGTGCCAGCAGCCAAGATTTGATAGGCTCTGGGGCCAACGTCCTGACTTTC. Protein: CASSQDLIGSGANVLTF. J is TRBJ2-6 and V is TRBV14, with unresolved D. CDR1 and CDR2 from the germline V gene are SGHDN and FVKESK. V was cut by 0 bases and J by 0 bases, with 9 bases left in between. The CDR3 has 17 residues.

This clonotype was recorded at least ten times. The rearrangement uses TRBV27 and TRBJ2-1; D perhaps matches TRBD2 (6 bases). V was clipped by 6 bases and J by 6 bases, with 21 bases between them. The CDR3 extends over 16 amino acids. CDR1 is MNHEY, CDR2 SMNVEV, per germline (reference sequence). The DNA of the CDR3 is TGTGCCAGCAGCTTACTTTCCTTTGGACTAACCAATGAGCAGTTCTTC. Protein sequence: CASSLLSFGLTNEQFF.

In this sample, this clonotype turned up a few times. J is TRBJ1-3 and V is TRBV7-8, with D unclear. The CDR3 loop spans 16 amino acids. Germline V gives CDR1 SGHVS, CDR2 FQNEAQ. V lost 5 bases to trimming and J lost 4 bases, with 18 bases between them. CDR3 in DNA: TGTGCCAGCAGCAAAGAGTCGCACGTGCTCGGAAACACCATATATTTT. It codes for CASSKESHVLGNTIYF. Together with reference TRBV7-8 and TRBJ1-3, the CDR3 gives the full variable domain: GAGVSQSPRYKVAKRGQDVALRCDPISGHVSLFWYQQALGQGPEFLTYFQNEAQLDKSGLPSDRFFAERPEGSVSTLKIQRTQQEDSAVYLCASSKESHVLGNTIYFGEGSWLTVV.

This clonotype was counted at least ten times. The chain joins TRBV14 to TRBJ2-3; D gene unclear. The CDR3 is made up of 14 amino acids. CDR1 is SGHDN and CDR2 is FVKESK in the germline V gene. The V end lost 1 base, the J end lost 0 bases, and 5 bases lay between the germline ends. CDR3 nucleotide sequence: TGTGCCAGCAGCCAAGGGCGTAGCACAGATACGCAGTATTTT. Amino acid sequence: CASSQGRSTDTQYF.

Many counts were recorded for this clonotype. V gene TRBV5-6 combines with J gene TRBJ2-5; the D is unclear. Trimming shortened V by 4 bases and J by 1 base, and 8 bases separated the two germline ends. This CDR3 contains 13 residues. Germline lookup yields CDR1 SGHDT and CDR2 YYEEEE. The CDR3 region is CASSTGIQETQYF. CDR3 coding DNA: TGTGCCAGCAGCACTGGGATCCAAGAGACCCAGTACTTC.

This clonotype was recorded many times. The genes are TRBV2 and TRBJ1-1; D might be TRBD1 (6 bases). Per the germline V gene, CDR1 is SNHLY and CDR2 is FYNNEI. The CDR3 length is 13 residues. Between the trimmed V and J ends, which lost 10 bases and 8 bases, there was a span of 20 bases. CDR3 sequence: CATNIVGGREAFF. CDR3 nucleotide sequence: TGTGCCACCAATATCGTAGGGGGACGGGAAGCTTTCTTT. Complete variable domain (other parts from reference TRBV2 and TRBJ1-1): EPEVTQTPSHQVTQMGQEVILRCVPISNHLYFYWYRQILGQKVEFLVSFYNNEISEKSEIFDDQFSVERPDGSNFTLKIRSTKLEDSAMYFCATNIVGGREAFFGQGTRLTVV.

This clonotype was observed at least ten times. V and J are TRBV7-8 and TRBJ1-2; TRBD1 agrees at 8 bases. The CDR3 extends over 13 amino acids. The J segment lost 7 bases and the V segment lost 4 bases, leaving 5 bases of the junction unmatched. Per germline, CDR1 SGHVS and CDR2 FQNEAQ. This chain's CDR3 is CASSWDRLGGYTF. The CDR3 region has the DNA TGTGCCAGCAGCTGGGACAGGCTTGGTGGCTACACCTTC. Supplemented by reference TRBV7-8 and TRBJ1-2, the full variable domain reads GAGVSQSPRYKVAKRGQDVALRCDPISGHVSLFWYQQALGQGPEFLTYFQNEAQLDKSGLPSDRFFAERPEGSVSTLKIQRTQQEDSAVYLCASSWDRLGGYTFGSGTRLTVV.

The sample holds many counts of this clonotype. CDR3 region: CASSFGQSKNTEAFF. In nucleotides, the CDR3 is TGTGCCAGCAGTTTCGGACAGTCCAAGAACACTGAAGCTTTCTTT. The chain has TRBV12-3 or TRBV12-4 and TRBJ1-1, with D possibly matching TRBD1 (6 bases). V lost 3 bases to trimming and J lost 1 base, with 12 bases between them. This CDR3 is 15 amino acids long.

This clonotype was seen at least ten times. The chain carries TRBV4-1 and TRBJ2-2; TRBD1 agrees at 9 bases. Unmatched junction bases numbered 7, after V lost 2 bases and J lost 6 bases. The CDR3 extends over 16 amino acids. CDR1 and CDR2 (germline): MGHRA, YSYEKL. Written as DNA, the CDR3 is TGCGCCAGCAGCCAAAGACAGGGGGAACTGGCCGGGGAGCTGTTTTTT. This encodes CASSQRQGELAGELFF.

This clonotype was detected many times. The chain employs TRBV20-1 and TRBJ1-1, with 7 bases lining up with TRBD1. Germline values: CDR1 DFQATT, CDR2 SNEGSKA (reference sequence). The CDR3 is 16 amino acids. Germline trimming cut 6 bases from V and 4 bases from J; bases unmatched to any gene: 17. The CDR3 region is CSAPLRGRGFSTEAFF. DNA for the CDR3: TGCAGTGCCCCATTAAGAGGCAGGGGGTTTAGCACTGAAGCTTTCTTT.

This clonotype occurred many times. The DNA of the CDR3 is TGCGCCAGCAGCCAAGAGGGACAGCGCTCACCCCTCCACTTT. It is translated as CASSQEGQRSPLHF. V usage is TRBV4-1 and J usage is TRBJ1-6, with 7 bases matching TRBD1. Germline loops: CDR1 MGHRA, CDR2 YSYEKL. The CDR3 consists of 14 residues. V was pared by 0 bases and J by 10 bases, with 3 bases of the junction left unmatched.

The table lists this clonotype with many counts. The chain has TRBV11-3 and TRBJ2-1; the D is unclear. The CDR3 extends over 10 amino acids. The germline V gene has CDR1 SGHNT and CDR2 YENEEA. V was clipped by 10 bases and J by 7 bases, with 8 bases between them. The CDR3 sequence: CATQGNEQFF. CDR3 DNA sequence: TGTGCCACCCAAGGGAATGAGCAGTTCTTC.

At least ten counts were recorded for this clonotype. The V and J genes are TRBV12-3 or TRBV12-4 and TRBJ2-3; D might be TRBD1 (5 bases). The CDR3 is 14 residues long. V lost 7 bases, J lost 5 bases, and 16 bases lay in between. The DNA for the CDR3 is TGTGCCAGCACCACCGGAAGGGGCCGAGATACGCAGTATTTT. This translates into CASTTGRGRDTQYF.

There are many counts of this clonotype. The chain combines TRBV3-1 with TRBJ2-1; D is unresolved. V dropped 0 bases and J dropped 4 bases, with 7 bases sitting between them. The CDR3 contains 14 residues. Germline V CDR1 and CDR2: LGHDT, YNNKEL (reference sequence). CDR3 DNA: TGTGCCAGCAGCCAAGATCGACCGTACAATGAGCAGTTCTTC. Encoded protein: CASSQDRPYNEQFF.

At least ten counts were recorded for this clonotype. The chain employs TRBV20-1 and TRBJ2-7; D not certain. Trimming left V 1 base short and J 6 bases short, with 19 bases between. The CDR3 runs to 15 residues. The germline gives CDR1 DFQATT, CDR2 SNEGSKA (reference sequence). Written as DNA, the CDR3 is TGCAGTGCTAGAGTTCTAGGGCCGAGCCAGCTCGAGCAGTACTTC. Protein sequence: CSARVLGPSQLEQYF.

The table lists this clonotype with many counts. This sequence joins TRBV29-1 and TRBJ2-1; 8 bases match TRBD2. The J segment lost 8 bases and the V segment lost 8 bases, leaving 20 bases of the junction unmatched. CDR3 length: 16 residues. CDR1 and CDR2 from the germline V gene are SQVTM and ANQGSEA. CDR3 in DNA: TGCAGCACTTTACCGGGACTAGAGGGCTATTACGATGAGCAGTTCTTC. It translates to CSTLPGLEGYYDEQFF.

Remarks on this clonotype: A clone one base away is much larger, so this may be a read error. The conserved final phenylalanine or tryptophan is absent from the CDR3, which likely points to a read error. The chain couples TRBV20-1 to TRBJ2-3; D is possibly TRBD2 (5 bases). The V gene lost 5 bases and the J gene lost 6 bases, with 12 bases spanning the gap. The CDR3 totals 12 residues. CDR1 is DFQATT and CDR2 is SNEGSKA in the germline V gene (reference sequence). CDR3 sequence (DNA): TGCAGTGCTCCGCCCCGAGGGGATACGCAGTATTCT. Its translation is CSAPPRGDTQYS.

This clonotype was seen repeatedly, ten times or more. This rearrangement joins TRBV7-9 to TRBJ2-1, with D maybe TRBD2 (6 bases). The CDR3 contains 16 residues. The germline V and J ends were trimmed by 3 bases and 7 bases, with 19 bases remaining between them. Germline CDR1 SEHNR, CDR2 FQNEAQ (reference sequence). The CDR3 sequence is CASSLIRGLAWNEQFF. CDR3 sequence (DNA): TGTGCCAGCAGCTTGATTCGCGGGCTAGCGTGGAATGAGCAGTTCTTC.

Many counts were recorded for this clonotype. The germline gene is not matched at one end of the junction; a read error may be the cause. The gene calls are TRBV20-1 and TRBJ2-7; D may be TRBD1 (6 bases). Germline assignment: CDR1 DFQATT and CDR2 SNEGSKA (reference sequence). This CDR3 is 11 amino acids long. In nucleotides, the CDR3 is TGCAGTGCTAGAGGTGGGACATCTACCCGTTTC. Translating gives CSARGGTSTRF.

The rearrangement joins TRBV27 to TRBJ2-7; the D gene is possibly TRBD2 (7 bases). Germline V lookup: CDR1 MNHEY, CDR2 SMNVEV (reference sequence). The CDR3 length is 16 residues. Trimming removed 3 bases from V and 1 base from J, with 16 bases in between. The CDR3 coding sequence is TGTGCCAGCAGTTTGGGGGGGGCAGGGCTGTCCTACGAGCAGTACTTC. Protein product: CASSLGGAGLSYEQYF.

The sample holds many counts of this clonotype. CDR3 sequence (DNA): TGTGCCAGCAGCAAGACAGGGGGCGCCGGTGGCTACACCTTC. Translated: CASSKTGGAGGYTF. This chain links TRBV12-3 or TRBV12-4 with TRBJ1-2; TRBD1 agrees at 10 bases. There are 14 residues in the CDR3. Trimming cost V 6 bases and J 7 bases; bases outside gene matches: 8.

There are many counts of this clonotype. This chain joins TRBV5-1 and TRBJ2-3; possibly TRBD2 for D (5 bases). CDR3 length: 15 residues. Germline V gives CDR1 SGHRS, CDR2 YFSETQ. Deletions cut 1 base from V and 1 base from J, with 10 bases between. For the CDR3, the DNA is TGCGCCAGCAGCTTGTACGGAGGAGGCACAGATACGCAGTATTTT. Protein: CASSLYGGGTDTQYF. Using reference TRBV5-1 and TRBJ2-3 for the parts outside the CDR3, the full variable domain is KAGVTQTPRYLIKTRGQQVTLSCSPISGHRSVSWYQQTPGQGLQFLFEYFSETQRNKGNFPGRFSGRQFSNSRSEMNVSTLELGDSALYLCASSLYGGGTDTQYFGPGTRLTVL.

This clonotype occurred many times. The chain combines TRBV3-1 with TRBJ2-3; D is uncertain. CDR3 size: 15 residues. The V gene lost 1 base and the J gene lost 2 bases, with 10 bases spanning the gap. CDR1 and CDR2 (germline): LGHDT, YNNKEL (reference sequence). CDR3 coding DNA: TGTGCCAGCAGCCAAGTGCTCGAGGTCACAGATACGCAGTATTTT. Translation: CASSQVLEVTDTQYF.

This clonotype was recorded at least ten times. This chain connects TRBV3-1 to TRBJ2-7; D remains ambiguous. V lost 5 bases and J lost 2, with 13 bases in between. CDR3 length equals 14 residues. CDR1 LGHDT and CDR2 YNNKEL come from the germline V gene (reference sequence). DNA for the CDR3: TGTGCCAGCAGCGCACGGGTAGGAACCTACGAGCAGTACGTC. Translating it yields CASSARVGTYEQYV.

Concerning this clonotype: It is unclear where the CDR3 begins or ends on the DNA, so no DNA is shown, and the CDR3 is as TCRdb lists it. This chain connects TRBV7-9 to TRBJ1-4; the table's D call, TRBD1, was not checked against the DNA. Germline V gene data show CDR1 as SEHNR and CDR2 as FQNEAQ (reference sequence). With termini counted, the CDR3 has 14 amino acids. CDR3 loop: CASSGGGRMKNCFF.